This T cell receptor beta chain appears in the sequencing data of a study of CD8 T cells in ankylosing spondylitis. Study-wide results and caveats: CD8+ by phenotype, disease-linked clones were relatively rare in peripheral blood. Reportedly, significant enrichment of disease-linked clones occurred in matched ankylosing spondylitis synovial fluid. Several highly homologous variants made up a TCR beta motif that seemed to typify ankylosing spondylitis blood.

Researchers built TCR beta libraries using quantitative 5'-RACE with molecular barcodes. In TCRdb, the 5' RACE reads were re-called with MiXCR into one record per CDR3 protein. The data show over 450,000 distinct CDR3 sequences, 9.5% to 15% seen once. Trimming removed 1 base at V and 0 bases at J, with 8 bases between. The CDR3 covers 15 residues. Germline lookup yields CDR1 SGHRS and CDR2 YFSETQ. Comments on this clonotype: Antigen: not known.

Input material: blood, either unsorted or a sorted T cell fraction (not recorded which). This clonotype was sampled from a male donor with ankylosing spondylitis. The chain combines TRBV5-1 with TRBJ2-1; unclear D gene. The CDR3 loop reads CASSLQSLSYNEQFF. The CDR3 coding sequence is TGCGCCAGCAGCTTGCAGTCTCTCTCCTACAATGAGCAGTTCTTC. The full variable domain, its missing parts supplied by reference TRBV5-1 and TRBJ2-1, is KAGVTQTPRYLIKTRGQQVTLSCSPISGHRSVSWYQQTPGQGLQFLFEYFSETQRNKGNFPGRFSGRQFSNSRSEMNVSTLELGDSALYLCASSLQSLSYNEQFFGPGTRLTVL.